These 9 T cell receptor beta chains were all obtained from the same sample, sequenced in a study of PD-L1 blockade in urothelial cancer. Sequencing was performed with immunoSEQ multiplex PCR; in TCRdb, only in-frame clones are kept and a portion is missing. Of more than 40,000 clones listed, more than 75% are singletons. This material consisted of PBMCs, taken around atezolizumab (anti-PD-L1) treatment. The receptors originated from a man in his 60s with urothelial cancer.

The gene calls are TRBV19 and TRBJ2-7; 7 bases map to TRBD1. Germline V CDR1 and CDR2: LNHDA, SQIVND (reference sequence). Unmatched junction bases numbered 7, after V lost 2 bases and J lost 3 bases. There are 15 residues in the CDR3. This CDR3 reads CASSILPGQLYEQYF. The CDR3, as DNA: TGTGCCAGTAGTATACTCCCGGGACAGCTCTACGAGCAGTACTTC.

This clone appeared once. The chain joins TRBV30 to TRBJ1-1; perhaps TRBD1 as D (6 bases). The CDR3 contains 14 residues. Germline-derived CDR1 and CDR2 are GTSNPN and SVGIG (reference sequence). The V end lost 0 bases, the J end lost 5 bases, and 13 bases lay between the germline ends. CDR3 nucleotide sequence: TGTGCCTGGAGTGTACGGCGGGGGCTTACTGAAGCTTTCTTT. Translated: CAWSVRRGLTEAFF.

This clone has only a few counts. The chain recombines TRBV6-1 with TRBJ2-7, with D tentatively TRBD1 (6 bases). Germline values: CDR1 MNHNS, CDR2 SASEGT. Trimming took 6 bases from V and 3 from J, leaving 9 bases between them. This CDR3 contains 12 residues. The CDR3 coding sequence is TGTGCCAGCAGGGGACAAAGCTACGAGCAGTACTTC. This encodes CASRGQSYEQYF.

The V and J genes are TRBV5-1 and TRBJ1-5; tentative D call: TRBD1 (5 bases). The CDR3 length is 15 residues. Germline V gene lookup returns CDR1 SGHRS and CDR2 YFSETQ. The ends were cut back, 4 bases at V and 2 bases at J, with 13 bases in the middle. CDR3 DNA sequence: TGCGCCAGCAGCATTCGACCGGGGGGCAATCAGCCCCAGCATTTT. Translation: CASSIRPGGNQPQHF. Full variable domain (outside the CDR3, taken from reference TRBV5-1 and TRBJ1-5): KAGVTQTPRYLIKTRGQQVTLSCSPISGHRSVSWYQQTPGQGLQFLFEYFSETQRNKGNFPGRFSGRQFSNSRSEMNVSTLELGDSALYLCASSIRPGGNQPQHFGDGTRLSIL.

The chain recombines TRBV27 with TRBJ2-1; TRBD1 matches 7 bases. The CDR3 runs 13 residues. The J segment lost 7 bases and the V segment lost 6 bases, leaving 6 bases of the junction unmatched. CDR1 and CDR2 (germline): MNHEY, SMNVEV (reference sequence). CDR3 in amino acids: CASRNRGVNEQFF. CDR3 bases: TGTGCCAGCAGAAACAGGGGCGTGAATGAGCAGTTCTTC.

As DNA, the CDR3 is TGTGCCAGCAGAAAACTAGCGGGAGATGAGCAGTTCTTC. Encoded protein: CASRKLAGDEQFF. The chain is built from TRBV7-9 and TRBJ2-1, with 11 bases matching TRBD2. This CDR3 region has 13 residues. Germline assignment: CDR1 SEHNR and CDR2 FQNEAQ (reference sequence). Unmatched junction bases numbered 3, after V lost 6 bases and J lost 8 bases. Based on the CDR3 plus reference TRBV7-9 and TRBJ2-1, the full variable domain is DTGVSQNPRHKITKRGQNVTFRCDPISEHNRLYWYRQTLGQGPEFLTYFQNEAQLEKSRLLSDRFSAERPKGSFSTLEIQRTEQGDSAMYLCASRKLAGDEQFFGPGTRLTVL.

The chain combines TRBV5-5 with TRBJ1-1, with 7 positions matching TRBD1. With V trimmed by 4 bases and J by 0 bases, 9 bases remained unmatched. The CDR3 length is 16 residues. Germline assignment: CDR1 SGHKS and CDR2 YYEKEE (reference sequence). CDR3 amino acids: CASSPRTGLMNTEAFF. In DNA form, the CDR3 reads TGTGCCAGCAGCCCTCGGACAGGCCTGATGAACACTGAAGCTTTCTTT. Combining the CDR3 with reference TRBV5-5 and TRBJ1-1 gives the whole variable domain DAGVTQSPTHLIKTRGQQVTLRCSPISGHKSVSWYQQVLGQGPQFIFQYYEKEERGRGNFPDRFSARQFPNYSSELNVNALLLGDSALYLCASSPRTGLMNTEAFFGQGTRLTVV.

V gene TRBV18 combines with J gene TRBJ2-1; 9 positions agree with TRBD1. V gave up 1 base and J gave up 6 bases; unmatched junction bases: 13. Germline V CDR1 and CDR2: KGHSH, LQKENI. The CDR3 spans 18 residues. This CDR3 is CASSPRTGGAGLGNEQFF. Written as DNA, the CDR3 is TGTGCCAGCTCACCACGAACAGGGGGCGCTGGATTAGGCAATGAGCAGTTCTTC.

The V gene is TRBV28, the J gene TRBJ1-2; TRBD1 matches at 8 bases. V lost 4 bases to trimming and J lost 4 bases; unmatched junction nucleotides: 5. In germline, CDR1 is MDHEN, CDR2 SYDVKM. CDR3 length: 14 residues. This chain's CDR3 is CASSSLDRGYGYTF. Here the CDR3 DNA reads TGTGCCAGCAGTTCCCTCGACAGGGGCTATGGCTACACCTTC.